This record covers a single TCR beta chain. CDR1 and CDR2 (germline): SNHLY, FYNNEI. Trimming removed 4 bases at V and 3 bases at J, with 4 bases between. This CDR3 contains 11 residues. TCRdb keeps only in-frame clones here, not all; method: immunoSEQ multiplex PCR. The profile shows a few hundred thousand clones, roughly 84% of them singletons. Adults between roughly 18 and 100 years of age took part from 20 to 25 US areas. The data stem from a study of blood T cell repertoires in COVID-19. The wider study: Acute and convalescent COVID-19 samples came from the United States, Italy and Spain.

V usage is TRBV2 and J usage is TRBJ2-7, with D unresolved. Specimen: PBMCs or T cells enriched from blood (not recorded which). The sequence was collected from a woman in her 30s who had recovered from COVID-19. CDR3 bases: TGTGCCAGCAGTGTCCGCTACGAGCAGTACTTC. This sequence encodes CASSVRYEQYF. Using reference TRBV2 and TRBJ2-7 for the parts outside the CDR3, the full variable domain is EPEVTQTPSHQVTQMGQEVILRCVPISNHLYFYWYRQILGQKVEFLVSFYNNEISEKSEIFDDQFSVERPDGSNFTLKIRSTKLEDSAMYFCASSVRYEQYFGPGTRLTVT.